The 13 T cell receptor beta chains in this list originate from one sample, sequenced in a study of identical twins. From the 5' RACE reads, TCRdb called clonotypes with MiXCR, one entry per CDR3 protein. Seen here are 400,000 to 650,000 distinct CDR3 sequences, roughly a fifth observed once, and the top ten hold under 0.95%. Separately, the same data were catalogued under a study of T cells expressing NK-cell markers.

Material for sequencing was CD4+ T cells sorted from blood. The receptors originated from a woman younger than 35 in good health.

The chain uses TRBV5-1 and TRBJ1-1; maybe TRBD1 (6 bases). The CDR3 runs 16 residues. Trimming stripped 5 bases from V and 4 bases from J, with 21 bases between. CDR1 and CDR2 (germline): SGHRS, YFSETQ. The CDR3 reads CASSRGPGETVTEAFF. CDR3 bases: TGCGCCAGCAGTCGGGGGCCAGGGGAAACGGTCACTGAAGCTTTCTTT.

This chain connects TRBV5-1 to TRBJ2-1; 7 nucleotides align to TRBD2. The germline CDR1 and CDR2 sequences are SGHRS and YFSETQ. After removal of 4 bases from V and 0 bases from J, the junction contained 7 bases not matched to a gene. The CDR3 totals 16 residues. In DNA, the CDR3 is TGCGCCAGCAGCAAGGTATCTAGCGGCTCCTACAATGAGCAGTTCTTC. Its translation is CASSKVSSGSYNEQFF.

The chain recombines TRBV5-6 with TRBJ2-7; 7 nucleotides align to TRBD2. Germline CDR1 and CDR2: SGHDT and YYEEEE. The CDR3 runs to 13 residues. V shed 4 bases, J shed 5 bases, and the junction held 6 bases outside the gene matches. The CDR3 DNA sequence: TGTGCCAGCAGCCCTTTAGGGAGGGACGAGCAGTACTTC. This translates into CASSPLGRDEQYF.

This rearrangement joins TRBV5-6 to TRBJ2-7, with 8 bases lining up with TRBD2. The CDR3 consists of 16 residues. The germline CDR1 and CDR2 sequences are SGHDT and YYEEEE. Trimming took 3 bases from V and 0 from J; bases not matched to a gene: 8. The CDR3 is CASSWGGSGSSYEQYF. The DNA for the CDR3 is TGTGCCAGCAGCTGGGGTGGGAGCGGGAGCTCCTACGAGCAGTACTTC. The whole variable domain, filled in from reference TRBV5-6 and TRBJ2-7, reads DAGVTQSPTHLIKTRGQQVTLRCSPKSGHDTVSWYQQALGQGPQFIFQYYEEEERQRGNFPDRFSGHQFPNYSSELNVNALLLGDSALYLCASSWGGSGSSYEQYFGPGTRLTVT.

The rearrangement joins TRBV13 to TRBJ2-1; 10 nucleotides align to TRBD2. The V gene's germline CDR1 is PRHDT and CDR2 FYEKMQ (reference sequence). V lost 10 bases, J lost 8 bases, and 14 bases stayed unmatched. The length of the CDR3 is 15 residues. CDR3 nucleotide sequence: TGTGCCATTCCGATAGGCCTAGCGGGGGAGGATGAGCAGTTCTTC. It encodes CAIPIGLAGEDEQFF.

This clonotype was found a few times. The chain carries TRBV20-1 and TRBJ1-2, with unresolved D. In germline, CDR1 is DFQATT, CDR2 SNEGSKA (reference sequence). The CDR3 runs to 14 residues. V lost 0 bases, J lost 4 bases, and 12 bases lay in between. The CDR3 loop is CSARDAVDGYGYTF. In DNA form, the CDR3 reads TGCAGTGCTAGAGATGCGGTGGACGGCTATGGCTACACCTTC.

The chain combines TRBV29-1 with TRBJ2-5; a possible D gene is TRBD2 (6 bases). Trimming took off 3 bases at V and 1 base at J, with 6 bases between the two ends. Germline V gene sequence: CDR1 SQVTM, CDR2 ANQGSEA. The CDR3 spans 12 residues. CDR3 nucleotide sequence: TGCAGCGTTGAGGGACTCCAAGAGACCCAGTACTTC. This encodes CSVEGLQETQYF.

This clonotype has a handful of counts. The chain links TRBV5-1 to TRBJ2-1, with D possibly TRBD2 on 7 matching bases. The germline V and J ends were trimmed by 6 bases and 4 bases, with 20 bases remaining between them. Germline V lookup: CDR1 SGHRS, CDR2 YFSETQ. The CDR3 has 16 amino acids. As DNA, the CDR3 is TGCGCCAGCACAAACGCCGGGGGGACACTTTACAATGAGCAGTTCTTC. This encodes CASTNAGGTLYNEQFF.

The genes are TRBV5-5 and TRBJ2-3; D might be TRBD1 (5 bases). The CDR3 loop spans 15 amino acids. Germline V gene data show CDR1 as SGHKS and CDR2 as YYEKEE (reference sequence). The V end lost 1 base, the J end lost 1 base, and 10 bases lay between the germline ends. The CDR3 region has the DNA TGTGCCAGCAGCTTGCCAGGGATGGGCACAGATACGCAGTATTTT. This gives the protein CASSLPGMGTDTQYF.

This clonotype was observed a handful of times. This sequence joins TRBV20-1 and TRBJ2-2; D may be TRBD2 (6 bases). V was clipped by 6 bases and J by 6 bases, with 11 bases between them. Germline loops: CDR1 DFQATT, CDR2 SNEGSKA (reference sequence). CDR3 size: 12 residues. CDR3 sequence reads: CSAKTRSGELFF. The DNA of the CDR3 is TGCAGTGCCAAGACTAGATCCGGGGAGCTGTTTTTT.

This clonotype has at least ten counts. The genes are TRBV12-3 or TRBV12-4 and TRBJ2-7; the D gene is possibly TRBD1 (5 bases). The CDR3 has 13 residues. The V end lost 6 bases, the J end lost 2 bases, and 11 bases lay between the germline ends. The CDR3 sequence: CASSSTATYEQYF. The CDR3 region has the DNA TGTGCCAGCAGCTCGACAGCAACCTACGAGCAGTACTTC.

The CDR3: CASSLYPGTRDEQYF. In nucleotides, the CDR3 is TGCGCCAGCAGCTTGTACCCGGGGACGAGGGACGAGCAGTACTTC. The J gene is TRBJ2-7, the V gene TRBV5-1; the D call may be TRBD1 or TRBD2 (5 bases each). Germline CDR1 is SGHRS and CDR2 is YFSETQ. The V and J ends lost 1 base and 5 bases respectively, with 16 bases between them. The CDR3 loop spans 15 amino acids. Full variable domain (rest looked up from reference TRBV5-1 and TRBJ2-7): KAGVTQTPRYLIKTRGQQVTLSCSPISGHRSVSWYQQTPGQGLQFLFEYFSETQRNKGNFPGRFSGRQFSNSRSEMNVSTLELGDSALYLCASSLYPGTRDEQYFGPGTRLTVT.

This clonotype was recorded a few times. V usage is TRBV30 and J usage is TRBJ1-6; D is unclear. The CDR3 is made up of 15 amino acids. V was cut by 0 bases and J by 6 bases, with 12 bases left in between. Germline lookup yields CDR1 GTSNPN and CDR2 SVGIG (reference sequence). Here the CDR3 DNA reads TGTGCCTGGAGTGTACAAGGACTTACTAATTCACCCCTCCACTTT. It encodes CAWSVQGLTNSPLHF.